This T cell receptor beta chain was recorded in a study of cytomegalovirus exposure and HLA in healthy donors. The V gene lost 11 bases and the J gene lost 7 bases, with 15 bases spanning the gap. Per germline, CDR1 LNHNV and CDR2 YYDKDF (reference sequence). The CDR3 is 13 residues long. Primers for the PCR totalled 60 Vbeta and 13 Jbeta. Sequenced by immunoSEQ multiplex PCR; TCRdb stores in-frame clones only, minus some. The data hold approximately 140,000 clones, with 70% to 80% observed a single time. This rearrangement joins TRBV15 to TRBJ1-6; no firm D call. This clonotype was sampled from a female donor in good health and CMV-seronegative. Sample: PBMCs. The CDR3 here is CAAGPGINSPLHF. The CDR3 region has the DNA TGTGCCGCCGGGCCGGGGATAAATTCACCCCTCCACTTT.